Listed below are T cell receptor beta chains from one sample, sequenced in a study of tumour-infiltrating T cells in Burkitt lymphoma. The table came from immunoSEQ multiplex PCR; TCRdb's copy has only in-frame clones and leaves some out. The sample has about 2,400 clones, approximately 25% seen once. Sequences were obtained from tumor tissue from a relapse. The source of these receptors is a human donor with relapsed Burkitt lymphoma. Some clones in this sample may be carry-over from other donors' samples. Both conserved end residues are part of each CDR3. D genes are given only for firm matches. Only some rows state a clone size, as once, few, many or a class for expanded clones.

>TRBV6-1|NA|few|13|TRBJ1-2
TGTGCCAGCAGTGATACCCGGGGCTATGGCTACACCTTC
CASSDTRGYGYTF
>TRBV7-2|NA|NA|14|TRBJ2-7
TGTGCCAGCAGCTTAGAAGGGGTCGCCTACGAGCAGTACTTC
CASSLEGVAYEQYF
>TRBV28|TRBD2|NA|17|TRBJ2-1
TGTGCCAGCAGTTTAAGGCGGGGGGGCCCCGGGGACAATGAGCAGTTCTTC
CASSLRRGGPGDNEQFF
>TRBV15|TRBD1|once|17|TRBJ1-4
TGTGCCACCAGCAGGATCCACAGGGGATGGAATAATGAAAAACTGTTTTTT
CATSRIHRGWNNEKLFF
>TRBV4-1|NA|few|13|TRBJ2-3
TGCGCCAGCAGCTCCCCTCGCGCAGATACGCAGTATTTT
CASSSPRADTQYF
>TRBV5-4|NA|few|15|TRBJ2-5
TGTGCCAGCAGCTTAACTGCAGGGATGTTGGAGACCCAGTACTTC
CASSLTAGMLETQYF
>TRBV2|TRBD1|large|14|TRBJ2-3
TGTGCCAGCAGTGGGACAGGGCGGGCAGATACGCAGTATTTT
CASSGTGRADTQYF
>TRBV29-1|NA|NA|12|TRBJ1-3
TGCAGCGTCAGGGTTCCTGGAAACACCATATATTTT
CSVRVPGNTIYF
>TRBV19|NA|NA|13|TRBJ2-7
TGTGCCAGTAGTATGGCTGATCCCTACGAGCAGTACTTC
CASSMADPYEQYF
>TRBV6-7|NA|large|15|TRBJ2-4
TGTGCCAGTTCGTACGGGGCCAAGGGGTGGCACATTCAGTACTTC
CASSYGAKGWHIQYF
>TRBV7-9|TRBD1|NA|17|TRBJ2-5
TGTGCCAGCAGCACTCATTCGGGACAGGGGAGAGGAGAGACCCAGTACTTC
CASSTHSGQGRGETQYF
>TRBV5-4|NA|NA|13|TRBJ2-1
TGTGCCAGCAGCTTGGGGGGTAGCAATGAGCAGTTCTTC
CASSLGGSNEQFF
>TRBV4-1|TRBD2|NA|15|TRBJ2-7
TGCGCCAGCAGCCAAGTTATCCGGGGGGGATACGAGCAGTACTTC
CASSQVIRGGYEQYF
>TRBV28|NA|few|15|TRBJ1-1
TGTGCCAGCAGTGGATTCCGGGGGGCGAACACTGAAGCTTTCTTT
CASSGFRGANTEAFF
>TRBV7-9|NA|NA|13|TRBJ2-5
TGTGCCAGCAGCCCACAGGGCGAAGAGACCCAGTACTTC
CASSPQGEETQYF
>TRBV7-3|NA|NA|14|TRBJ2-2
TGTGCCAGCAGCCCCCCCAGGGACACCGGGGAGCTGTTTTTT
CASSPPRDTGELFF
>TRBV9|NA|NA|14|TRBJ2-7
TGTGCCAGCAGCGCCGTCGGGGGCGCGTACGAGCAGTACTTC
CASSAVGGAYEQYF
>TRBV5-6|TRBD2|NA|17|TRBJ2-1
TGTGCCAGCAGCTTGGTCGGCCGGGGGGGAACCTACAATGAGCAGTTCTTC
CASSLVGRGGTYNEQFF
>TRBV28|NA|NA|14|TRBJ2-1
TGTGCCAGCAGTTCCGCCGGGACCCTCAATCCCCAGTTCTTC
CASSSAGTLNPQFF
>TRBV7-2|TRBD1|NA|18|TRBJ1-1
TGTGCCAGCAGCTTAATCCCCGGACAGGGTGGCATGAACACTGAAGCTTTCTTT
CASSLIPGQGGMNTEAFF
>TRBV5-1|NA|NA|15|TRBJ2-7
TGCGCCAGCAGCTTGGCTGGCGGGTTTACCTACGAGCAGTACTTC
CASSLAGGFTYEQYF
>TRBV6-4|NA|few|13|TRBJ2-2
TGTGCCAGCAGACTACAGGGATCCGGGGAGCTGTTTTTT
CASRLQGSGELFF
>TRBV9|NA|few|15|TRBJ1-6
TGTGCCAGCAGTGACACAGTGCGGCGGCAGGCACCCCTCCACTTT
CASSDTVRRQAPLHF
>TRBV20-1|NA|NA|11|TRBJ1-1
TGCAGTGCTAGGCTAAAGTTTGAAGCTTTCTTT
CSARLKFEAFF
>TRBV9|TRBD1|NA|14|TRBJ1-2
TGTGCCAGCAGCGCGGACAGGGGCGACTATGGCTACACCTTT
CASSADRGDYGYTF
>TRBV28|NA|NA|15|TRBJ2-5
TGTGCCAGCAGCCTCGGCAGCACGTACCAAGAGACCCAGTACTTC
CASSLGSTYQETQYF